These T cell receptor beta chains were read from a single sample in a study of T cell repertoires in cytomegalovirus infection. Each CDR3 protein is one row after TCRdb ran MiXCR on the reads. The sample carries roughly 720,000 distinct CDR3 sequences, under 40% recorded once. The material sequenced was PBMCs. The receptor source for this set is a human donor in good health (CMV status not recorded). Some clones in this sample may be carry-over from other donors' samples. CDR3s include the opening cysteine and the closing phenylalanine or tryptophan. The D gene is left open where the match is weak. Only part of the rows carry a size: once, few, many, or a class if the clone is expanded.

CARSLGASNEQFF | TGTGCAAGAAGCTTAGGGGCGAGCAATGAGCAGTTCTTC | TRBJ2-1 | NA | TRBV7-8 | NA
CASSSPRGALGNTIYF | TGTGCCAGCAGTTCCCCTCGGGGGGCGCTAGGAAACACCATATATTTT | TRBJ1-3 | few | TRBV28 | NA
CASSPSTDPRSPLHF | TGTGCCAGCAGCCCATCGACTGACCCTAGGTCACCCCTCCACTTT | TRBJ1-6 | NA | TRBV5-6 | NA
CASNRDSQVQPQHF | TGTGCCAGCAACCGGGACAGTCAGGTTCAGCCCCAGCATTTT | TRBJ1-5 | NA | TRBV2 | TRBD1
CASSPGHGTSGRALRTDTQYF | TGTGCCAGCAGCCCCGGACACGGGACTAGCGGGAGGGCATTGAGGACAGATACGCAGTATTTT | TRBJ2-3 | few | TRBV5-4 | TRBD2
CASSQPATNEKLFF | TGTGCCAGCAGTCAACCCGCAACTAATGAAAAACTGTTTTTT | TRBJ1-4 | few | TRBV28 | NA
CASRSSYRGVTEAFF | TGTGCCAGCAGATCCTCCTACCGCGGGGTCACTGAAGCTTTCTTT | TRBJ1-1 | NA | TRBV11-1 | NA
CSALPGGGGYGGYTF | TGCAGTGCCCTACCCGGCGGAGGGGGATATGGTGGCTACACCTTC | TRBJ1-2 | few | TRBV20-1 | NA
CASSSTGQFRTEAFF | TGTGCCAGCAGCTCCACGGGACAGTTTCGAACTGAAGCTTTCTTT | TRBJ1-1 | NA | TRBV5-6 | TRBD1
CASSLVAGRGWNGYTF | TGTGCCAGCAGTTTAGTGGCAGGGAGGGGCTGGAATGGCTACACCTTC | TRBJ1-2 | NA | TRBV12-3/TRBV12-4 | NA
CASSKREREGGELFF | TGTGCCAGCAGCAAGCGGGAGAGGGAAGGCGGGGAGCTGTTTTTT | TRBJ2-2 | many | TRBV7-9 | TRBD2
CSARSGALSNQPQHF | TGCAGTGCTAGATCGGGGGCGCTTAGCAATCAGCCCCAGCATTTT | TRBJ1-5 | NA | TRBV20-1 | NA
CASSGIRMGANVLTF | TGTGCCAGCAGTGGGATTAGAATGGGGGCCAACGTCCTGACTTTC | TRBJ2-6 | many | TRBV11-2 | NA
CASSRREKPEKLFF | TGTGCCAGCAGCCGCCGAGAGAAGCCTGAAAAACTGTTTTTT | TRBJ1-4 | NA | TRBV5-5 | NA
CASSLQGVAEAFF | TGTGCCAGCAGTCTCCAGGGCGTCGCTGAAGCTTTCTTT | TRBJ1-1 | few | TRBV7-9 | NA
CASGDRGLYTEAFF | TGTGCCAGCGGGGACAGGGGTCTGTACACTGAAGCTTTCTTT | TRBJ1-1 | NA | TRBV6-1 | TRBD1
CASSTQREHTYNEQFF | TGTGCCAGCAGTACCCAGCGGGAGCACACCTACAATGAGCAGTTCTTC | TRBJ2-1 | NA | TRBV28 | TRBD2
CASSTIGVVSLNTEAFF | TGCGCCAGCAGCACAATAGGGGTGGTTTCCCTGAACACTGAAGCTTTCTTT | TRBJ1-1 | NA | TRBV5-1 | NA
CASSLGPMATETQYF | TGTGCCAGCAGCCTCGGGCCCATGGCCACAGAGACCCAGTACTTC | TRBJ2-5 | many | TRBV7-2 | NA
CASKTGTAYGNTIYF | TGTGCCAGCAAGACCGGGACAGCCTATGGAAACACCATATATTTT | TRBJ1-3 | NA | TRBV2 | TRBD1
CASSYSGPHAREPQHF | TGTGCCAGCAGTTACTCGGGACCACACGCCCGGGAGCCCCAGCATTTT | TRBJ1-5 | NA | TRBV6-6 | NA
CASKTGGSSYEQYF | TGTGCCAGCAAAACTGGGGGGAGCTCCTACGAGCAGTACTTC | TRBJ2-7 | few | TRBV6-1 | NA
CASSYWMDRVEAPLHF | TGTGCCAGCAGTTACTGGATGGACAGGGTTGAAGCACCCCTCCACTTT | TRBJ1-6 | NA | TRBV6-5 | TRBD1
CASSPAWDGKNIQYF | TGTGCCAGCAGTCCCGCCTGGGACGGAAAAAACATTCAGTACTTC | TRBJ2-4 | many | TRBV7-9 | NA
CASSLARWDVNQPQHF | TGTGCCAGCAGTTTAGCGCGGTGGGACGTTAATCAGCCCCAGCATTTT | TRBJ1-5 | few | TRBV12-3/TRBV12-4 | NA
CASSLGPDGTKNIQYF | TGTGCCAGCAGCCTAGGTCCGGATGGAACCAAAAACATTCAGTACTTC | TRBJ2-4 | NA | TRBV6-5 | NA
CASSQPSGNNEQFF | TGTGCCAGCAGCCAGCCTAGCGGGAACAATGAGCAGTTCTTC | TRBJ2-1 | NA | TRBV5-4 | TRBD2
CASSLGSASNTGELFF | TGTGCCAGCAGCTTAGGTAGCGCCTCGAACACCGGGGAGCTGTTTTTT | TRBJ2-2 | NA | TRBV11-2 | NA
CATSDRTSGNREIETDTQYF | TGTGCCACCAGTGATCGGACTAGCGGGAATAGGGAAATTGAGACAGATACGCAGTATTTT | TRBJ2-3 | NA | TRBV24-1 | TRBD2
CASSSRTSRAYEQYF | TGTGCCAGCAGCTCGCGGACTAGTCGAGCCTACGAGCAGTACTTC | TRBJ2-7 | NA | TRBV7-2 | TRBD2
CSVEVGEGGSGQPQHF | TGCAGCGTTGAAGTGGGCGAGGGGGGGAGCGGGCAGCCCCAGCATTTT | TRBJ1-5 | NA | TRBV29-1 | NA
CASSLFTPGSSYEQYF | TGTGCCAGCAGTTTATTTACCCCTGGGAGTTCCTACGAGCAGTACTTC | TRBJ2-7 | NA | TRBV28 | NA
CASSQEKGGLRETQYF | TGTGCCAGCAGCCAAGAAAAAGGCGGGCTCAGGGAGACCCAGTACTTC | TRBJ2-5 | few | TRBV14 | NA
CASSEGDRAYEQYF | TGTGCCAGCAGTGAGGGGGACAGGGCCTACGAGCAGTACTTC | TRBJ2-7 | few | TRBV6-1 | TRBD1
CASSTLGPTDTQYF | TGTGCCAGCAGCACCCTAGGTCCCACAGATACGCAGTATTTT | TRBJ2-3 | NA | TRBV7-3 | NA
CSVPGDGNTIYF | TGCAGTGTGCCCGGGGATGGAAACACCATATATTTT | TRBJ1-3 | NA | TRBV20-1 | NA
CASSLTQANEKLFF | TGTGCCAGCAGCTTAACGCAGGCTAATGAAAAACTGTTTTTT | TRBJ1-4 | NA | TRBV7-6 | NA
CASILNPPGQGEYGYTF | TGTGCCAGCATCTTAAACCCGCCGGGACAGGGGGAATATGGCTACACCTTC | TRBJ1-2 | NA | TRBV11-2 | TRBD1
CSVVTGGGQPQHF | TGCAGCGTAGTGACAGGGGGCGGTCAGCCCCAGCATTTT | TRBJ1-5 | NA | TRBV29-1 | TRBD1
CATADGLGSPLHF | TGTGCCACCGCGGACGGTCTCGGGTCACCCCTCCACTTT | TRBJ1-6 | many | TRBV7-9 | NA
CASTKQGYTGELFF | TGTGCCAGCACCAAACAGGGGTACACCGGGGAGCTGTTTTTT | TRBJ2-2 | NA | TRBV28 | TRBD1
CASSADRNYCYTF | TGTGCCAGCAGCGCAGACAGGAATTATTGCTACACCTTC | TRBJ1-2 | NA | TRBV14 | NA
CASSYDPTYEQYF | TGTGCCAGCAGTTACGACCCCACCTACGAGCAGTACTTC | TRBJ2-7 | few | TRBV6-6 | NA
CASNLLGGWDEQYF | TGTGCCAGCAACTTACTTGGTGGCTGGGATGAGCAGTACTTC | TRBJ2-7 | few | TRBV28 | NA